This T cell receptor beta chain was identified in a study of shared clonotypes between healthy human individuals. Across the study: The plates for each donor numbered three CD4 naive, three CD4 memory, two CD8 naive and one CD8 memory. Whole-study results and caveats: Of the naive CD4 clonotypes, roughly 5.2% were shared across several donors. Blood was the sole source, and tissue repertoires probably differ.

V dropped 5 bases and J dropped 5; count of bases not matched to a gene: 4. The CDR3 spans 14 residues. Looked up from germline, CDR1 is KGHSH and CDR2 is LQKENI. Regarding this clone: The antigen is not known.

As handled by the study authors: Quality scores were absent from the junction-only immunoSEQ sequences, so filtering differed. Repertoires were generated with immunoSEQ multiplex PCR, while TCRdb's copy carries only in-frame clones and drops some. Clonal size and the V and J genes are those of that table, whereas D and trimming came from the DNA. Altogether around 940,000 clones are present, about 80% being singletons, with the ten largest covering approximately 1.5%. Sequenced: memory CD4+ T cells sorted from blood. Subset here: CD45RA-negative fraction. The chain recombines TRBV18 with TRBJ2-2; 8 bases match TRBD1. The sequence was obtained from a man between 18 and 35 years old in good health. The CDR3 region has the DNA TGTGCCAGCTCAATTCAGGGGGCAACCGGGGAGCTGTTTTTT. It is translated as CASSIQGATGELFF. Using reference TRBV18 and TRBJ2-2 for the parts outside the CDR3, the full variable domain is NAGVMQNPRHLVRRRGQEARLRCSPMKGHSHVYWYRQLPEEGLKFMVYLQKENIIDESGMPKERFSAEFPKEGPSILRIQQVVRGDSAAYFCASSIQGATGELFFGEGSRLTVL.